This TCR beta chain was recorded in a study of T cell repertoires in ileal Crohn's disease. Around 0.55 micrograms of biopsy DNA per sample underwent TCRB immunosequencing. Sequencing was performed with immunoSEQ multiplex PCR; in TCRdb, only in-frame clones are kept and a portion is missing. Seen here are 17,000 or so clones, just over 85% observed once, and the top ten hold roughly 5.5%. V lost 3 bases, J lost 5 bases, and 2 bases stayed unmatched. The CDR3 is 16 amino acids. CDR1 is SGHTA, CDR2 FQGNSA, per germline. This chain uses TRBV7-2 with TRBJ2-2; TRBD2 agrees at 14 bases. Sequenced material: ileal tissue. This TCR was recovered from an adult with Crohn's disease. CDR3 sequence reads: CASSFGLAGGTGELFF. CDR3 sequence (DNA): TGTGCCAGCAGCTTTGGACTAGCGGGAGGTACCGGGGAGCTGTTTTTT.